Following are 10 T cell receptor beta chains from one sample sequenced in a study of beta chain features in type 1 diabetes. Overall study findings and caveats: Moderately but significantly shorter TCRB CDR3s were found in Type 1 diabetes patients in all four CD4+ subsets.

Their target antigens are unknown. Isolated RNA was reverse transcribed in full, so expressed TCRB transcripts were sequenced. Generated by immunoSEQ multiplex PCR, the TCRdb table keeps only in-frame clones and is missing some. The sample shows 120,000 or so clones, 15% to 20% of them seen only once. Sequenced: central memory CD4+ T cells from blood. The origin of the receptors is a man between 18 and 29 years old with type 1 diabetes.

This clone has more than one count but fewer than ten. This CDR3 is CASTENPGNEQFF. CDR3 DNA: TGTGCCAGCACGGAGAATCCGGGCAATGAGCAGTTCTTC. This sequence joins TRBV11-2 and TRBJ2-1; D remains unclear. The germline V gene has CDR1 SGHAT and CDR2 FQNNGV. Trimming cost V 7 bases and J 6 bases, with 13 bases left between them. There are 13 residues in the CDR3.

A few counts support this clone. The CDR3 loop reads CSVAGQMNTEAFF. CDR3 in DNA: TGCAGCGTTGCAGGGCAGATGAACACTGAAGCTTTCTTT. The chain links TRBV29-1 to TRBJ1-1; possible D gene TRBD1, 5 bases. V gave up 4 bases and J gave up 0 bases, with 9 bases separating them. Germline-derived CDR1 and CDR2 are SQVTM and ANQGSEA. The length of the CDR3 is 13 residues.

The J gene is TRBJ2-1, the V gene TRBV18; TRBD1 matches 9 bases. J was trimmed by 4 bases and V by 3 bases; bases with no gene match: 4. Germline assignment: CDR1 KGHSH and CDR2 LQKENI. The CDR3 has 15 amino acids. DNA for the CDR3: TGTGCCAGCTCACCGCAGACAGGGGGTTACAATGAGCAGTTCTTC. Translation gives CASSPQTGGYNEQFF.

In regard to this clone: A far larger clone is one base from this, pointing to a likely read error. This specimen includes other DNA sequences encoding the same CDR3. This chain links TRBV7-9 with TRBJ2-6; D is unclear. Germline CDR1 reads SEHNR; CDR2 reads FQNEAQ (reference sequence). The germline V and J ends were trimmed by 4 bases and 4 bases, with 14 bases remaining between them. The CDR3 is 16 amino acids. Written as DNA, the CDR3 is TGTGCCAGCAGCTCTATGATGGGCGCGGGGGCCAACGTCCTGACTTTC. This translates into CASSSMMGAGANVLTF.

Regarding this clone: A much bigger clone sits one base away, suggesting this may be a read error. J is TRBJ2-3 and V is TRBV7-3; D remains ambiguous. CDR1 SGHTA and CDR2 FQGTGA come from the germline V gene. V gave up 4 bases and J gave up 3 bases, with 8 bases separating them. The CDR3 sequence is 13 residues long. DNA for the CDR3: TGTGCCAGCAGCTCCGACTGGACAGATACGCAGTATTTT. Translating it yields CASSSDWTDTQYF.

V gene TRBV30 combines with J gene TRBJ1-5, with 9 bases lining up with TRBD1. The V segment lost 5 bases and the J segment 5 bases; nucleotides outside the gene matches: 4. Germline CDR1 GTSNPN, CDR2 SVGIG (reference sequence). The CDR3 covers 13 residues. DNA for the CDR3: TGTGCCTGGGCCTGGACAGGGGATCAGCCCCAGCATTTT. Amino acids: CAWAWTGDQPQHF.

This clone was recorded once. J is TRBJ1-1 and V is TRBV7-6, with 9 bases matching TRBD1. Trimming took 3 bases from V and 2 from J; bases not matched to a gene: 7. The CDR3 sequence is 16 residues long. The germline V gene has CDR1 SGHVS and CDR2 FNYEAQ. CDR3 amino acids: CASSLSPGQGNTEAFF. CDR3 nucleotides: TGTGCCAGCAGCTTGAGCCCGGGACAGGGAAACACTGAAGCTTTCTTT.

The J gene is TRBJ2-3, the V gene TRBV7-2; 10 bases agree with TRBD1. CDR1 and CDR2 from the germline V gene are SGHTA and FQGNSA. This CDR3 has 16 residues. The trim removed 0 bases at V and 4 bases at J, leaving 4 bases unmatched. CDR3: CASSLARQGASDTQYF. The CDR3, as DNA: TGTGCCAGCAGCTTAGCAAGACAGGGGGCGTCAGATACGCAGTATTTT. Full variable domain (remainder filled in from reference TRBV7-2 and TRBJ2-3): GAGVSQSPSNKVTEKGKDVELRCDPISGHTALYWYRQSLGQGLEFLIYFQGNSAPDKSGLPSDRFSAERTGGSVSTLTIQRTQQEDSAVYLCASSLARQGASDTQYFGPGTRLTVL.

V gene TRBV13 combines with J gene TRBJ2-2; the match to TRBD2 covers 8 bases. Germline loops: CDR1 PRHDT, CDR2 FYEKMQ (reference sequence). Losses at the gene ends were 6 bases for V and 1 base for J; bases not matched to a gene: 10. The CDR3 totals 17 residues. The CDR3 region is CASSPDSGGLNTGELFF. The CDR3 region has the DNA TGTGCCAGCAGTCCGGACAGCGGGGGCTTGAACACCGGGGAGCTGTTTTTT.

Only a few counts were recorded for this clone. V is TRBV5-4 and J is TRBJ2-5; 7 bases agree with TRBD1. The V and J ends lost 4 bases and 1 base, in that order; junction bases with no gene match: 4. The length of the CDR3 is 14 residues. The germline V gene has CDR1 SGHNT and CDR2 YYREEE (reference sequence). CDR3 sequence (DNA): TGTGCCAGCAGCGCGACAGGGAGCCAAGAGACCCAGTACTTC. Amino acids: CASSATGSQETQYF.